This is a list of T cell receptor beta chains from one sample in a study of OX40 agonist ivuxolimab in advanced cancers. Here immunoSEQ multiplex PCR was the method, and the copy in TCRdb shows in-frame clones only, minus some. The sample has about 40,000 clones; about 85% are singletons. Sequencing used CD4+ or CD8+ T cells sorted from blood, obtained in a trial of the OX40 agonist ivuxolimab. The receptors come from an adult with an advanced solid tumor such as melanoma, head and neck, liver or kidney cancer. The CDR3 runs from the conserved cysteine through the conserved F or W. D genes are given only for firm matches. Clone size is stated in some rows and not others, as once, few, many or a class when expanded.

>.|TRBV6-5|TRBJ2-7|.
CASRRPLQGRDEQYF
TGTGCCAGCAGGAGACCCCTTCAGGGGCGCGACGAGCAGTACTTC
>.|TRBV7-2|TRBJ1-1|.
CASSLERGGGTEAFF
TGTGCCAGCAGCTTAGAGAGGGGGGGCGGCACTGAAGCTTTCTTT
>.|TRBV27|TRBJ1-5|.
CASSLTGPNQPQHF
TGTGCCAGCAGTTTAACGGGACCCAATCAGCCCCAGCATTTT
>.|TRBV6-5|TRBJ2-7|.
CASTAADEQYF
TGTGCCAGCACCGCGGCCGACGAGCAGTACTTC
>.|TRBV4-3|TRBJ2-1|.
CASSLATGHSLLHNEQFF
TGCGCCAGCAGCCTCGCTACGGGACACTCTCTCCTACACAATGAGCAGTTCTTC
>few|TRBV30|TRBJ1-1|TRBD1
CAWDPGTGSWAFF
TGTGCCTGGGATCCCGGGACAGGGTCGTGGGCTTTCTTT
>.|TRBV6-5|TRBJ1-5|.
CASSEWGGNQPQHF
TGTGCCAGCAGTGAATGGGGGGGCAATCAGCCCCAGCATTTT
>.|TRBV7-6|TRBJ2-1|TRBD2
CASSPGLASSYNEQFF
TGTGCCAGCAGCCCCGGACTAGCGAGCTCCTACAATGAGCAGTTCTTC
>.|TRBV13|TRBJ2-1|TRBD2
CASSLTSGNEQFF
TGTGCCAGCAGCTTGACTAGCGGCAATGAGCAGTTCTTC
>.|TRBV7-2|TRBJ2-3|.
CASSLGAEVADTQYF
TGTGCCAGCAGCTTAGGAGCAGAGGTGGCAGATACGCAGTATTTT
>.|TRBV30|TRBJ2-5|.
CACRTDYQETQYF
TGTGCCTGCCGTACAGATTACCAAGAGACCCAGTACTTC
>.|TRBV19|TRBJ2-7|TRBD2
CASSLAERPYEQYF
TGTGCCAGTAGTCTAGCGGAGAGGCCCTACGAGCAGTACTTC
>.|TRBV7-6|TRBJ2-7|TRBD1
CASRLNDRGFYEQYF
TGTGCCAGCAGACTTAACGACAGGGGGTTCTACGAGCAGTACTTC
>.|TRBV27|TRBJ2-1|TRBD1
CASSSGTGTYNEQFF
TGTGCCAGCAGCTCCGGGACAGGTACCTACAATGAGCAGTTCTTC
>.|TRBV6-5|TRBJ2-3|.
CASSYSSTDTQYF
TGTGCCAGCAGTTACTCGAGTACAGATACGCAGTATTTT
>.|TRBV4-3|TRBJ2-3|TRBD2
CASSQVSQRETDTQYF
TGCGCCAGCAGCCAAGTATCCCAGCGGGAGACAGATACGCAGTATTTT
>few|TRBV15|TRBJ2-1|TRBD1
CATGVHRGRYNEQFF
TGTGCCACCGGGGTTCACAGGGGGCGTTACAATGAGCAGTTCTTC
>.|TRBV27|TRBJ1-4|.
CASSLTTRGPANEKLFF
TGTGCCAGCAGTTTAACAACTAGGGGCCCTGCTAATGAAAAACTGTTTTTT
>.|TRBV30|TRBJ2-2|.
CAWKRGSGELFF
TGTGCCTGGAAACGAGGTTCCGGGGAGCTGTTTTTT
>.|TRBV6-5|TRBJ1-1|.
CASSFHRVNTEAFF
TGTGCCAGCAGTTTTCACAGGGTGAACACTGAAGCTTTCTTT
>.|TRBV10-3|TRBJ1-2|.
CAIKRTSLTYGYTF
TGTGCCATCAAGAGGACTTCCCTCACCTATGGCTACACCTTC
>.|TRBV19|TRBJ1-5|.
CASSMAGGAQPQHF
TGTGCCAGTAGTATGGCGGGGGGTGCTCAGCCCCAGCATTTT
>.|TRBV7-9|TRBJ2-7|.
CASSLVPYEQYF
TGTGCCAGCAGCTTAGTGCCCTACGAGCAGTACTTC
>once|TRBV7-6|TRBJ1-4|TRBD1
CASSLQIPGQGWQHEKLFF
TGTGCCAGCAGCTTACAAATCCCCGGACAGGGATGGCAGCATGAAAAACTGTTTTTT
>.|TRBV2|TRBJ2-1|TRBD1
CASSVRDRARNEQFF
TGTGCCAGCAGTGTGAGGGACAGGGCTCGCAATGAGCAGTTCTTC
>.|TRBV6-6|TRBJ1-2|.
CASSPSASSNYGYTF
TGTGCCAGCAGCCCCTCAGCTAGTTCTAACTATGGCTACACCTTC
>.|TRBV4-1|TRBJ2-1|TRBD1
CASSPDRGRRVEQFF
TGCGCCAGCAGCCCGGACAGGGGGCGACGGGTCGAGCAGTTCTTC
>.|TRBV4-3|TRBJ1-5|.
CASSQAETGGQPQHF
TGCGCCAGCAGCCAAGCGGAGACAGGTGGTCAGCCCCAGCATTTT
>.|TRBV27|TRBJ2-1|.
CASSSIGDTYNEQFF
TGTGCCAGCAGCTCTATAGGCGATACCTACAATGAGCAGTTCTTC
>once|TRBV9|TRBJ1-2|TRBD1
CASSPTGDHGYTF
TGTGCCAGCAGCCCAACAGGGGATCATGGCTACACCTTC
>.|TRBV7-2|TRBJ2-3|TRBD2
CASSPGLAGTGSYTDTQYF
TGTGCCAGCAGCCCAGGACTAGCGGGGACTGGTTCTTACACAGATACGCAGTATTTT
>.|TRBV5-6|TRBJ2-1|.
CASSLVNNGGEQFF
TGTGCCAGCAGCTTGGTAAATAACGGAGGTGAGCAGTTCTTC
>.|TRBV7-8|TRBJ1-1|.
CASSPSAGGTEAFF
TGTGCCAGCAGCCCCTCAGCCGGGGGCACTGAAGCTTTCTTT
>.|TRBV7-2|TRBJ1-3|TRBD1
CASSPEQGTSGNTIYF
TGTGCCAGCAGCCCAGAACAGGGGACCTCTGGAAACACCATATATTTT
>.|TRBV7-2|TRBJ2-3|TRBD2
CASSFSSGGATDTQYF
TGTGCCAGCAGCTTCTCTAGCGGGGGGGCCACAGATACGCAGTATTTT
>few|TRBV7-9|TRBJ1-5|TRBD1
CASSPRQGNQPQHF
TGTGCCAGCAGCCCCAGACAGGGTAATCAGCCCCAGCATTTT
>.|TRBV7-9|TRBJ2-1|TRBD1
CASSPPWTGPYNEQFF
TGTGCCAGCAGCCCCCCCTGGACAGGCCCCTACAATGAGCAGTTCTTC
>.|TRBV6-1|TRBJ1-2|.
CASSEVDLYGYTF
TGTGCCAGCAGTGAAGTGGATCTCTATGGCTACACCTTC
>.|TRBV18|TRBJ2-5|.
CASSPGRQGRKTQYF
TGTGCCAGCTCACCAGGAAGGCAGGGCAGAAAGACCCAGTACTTC
>.|TRBV29-1|TRBJ2-3|TRBD2
CSVDRSGRSTDTQYF
TGCAGCGTTGACCGTAGCGGGAGGTCCACAGATACGCAGTATTTT
>.|TRBV6-1|TRBJ1-1|.
CASSELWTGGNTEAFF
TGTGCCAGCAGTGAACTATGGACCGGCGGGAACACTGAAGCTTTCTTT
>.|TRBV6-4|TRBJ2-2|.
CASSPQGTNTGELFF
TGTGCCAGCAGCCCCCAGGGTACGAACACCGGGGAGCTGTTTTTT